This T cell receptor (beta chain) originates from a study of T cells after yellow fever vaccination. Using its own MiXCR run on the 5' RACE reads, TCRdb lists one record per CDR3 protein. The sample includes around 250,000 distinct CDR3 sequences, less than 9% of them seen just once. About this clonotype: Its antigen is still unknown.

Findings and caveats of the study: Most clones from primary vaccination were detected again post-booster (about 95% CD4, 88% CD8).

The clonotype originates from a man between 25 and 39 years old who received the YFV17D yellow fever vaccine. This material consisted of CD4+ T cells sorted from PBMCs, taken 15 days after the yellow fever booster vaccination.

This CDR3 is CASSLSRLGELFF. The CDR3 coding sequence is TGTGCCAGCAGTTTATCACGACTCGGGGAGCTGTTTTTT. The genes are TRBV27 and TRBJ2-2; D not resolved. This CDR3 is 13 amino acids long. With 0 bases removed from V and 7 bases from J, the gap between germline ends came to 6 bases. CDR1 is MNHEY, CDR2 SMNVEV, per germline (reference sequence).